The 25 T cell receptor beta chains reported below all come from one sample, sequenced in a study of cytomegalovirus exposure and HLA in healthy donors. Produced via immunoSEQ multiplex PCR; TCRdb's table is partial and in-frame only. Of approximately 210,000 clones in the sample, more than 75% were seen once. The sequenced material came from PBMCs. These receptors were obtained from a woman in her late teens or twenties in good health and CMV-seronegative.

DNA for the CDR3: TGTGCCAGCAGACTAGCGGGAGTTGTGGAGCAGTTCTTC. Translation: CASRLAGVVEQFF. V usage is TRBV2 and J usage is TRBJ2-1; the match to TRBD2 covers 11 bases. V trimming: 6 bases; J trimming: 10 bases; junction bases outside the gene matches: 5. The CDR3 is 13 amino acids. Germline loops: CDR1 SNHLY, CDR2 FYNNEI.

CDR3 nucleotide sequence: TGTGCCAGCAGACAGGACAGGCGGGGGGGCAAAGAGACCCAGTACTTC. Amino acids: CASRQDRRGGKETQYF. The rearrangement links TRBV2 to TRBJ2-5; TRBD2 aligns across 9 bases. Germline loops: CDR1 SNHLY, CDR2 FYNNEI. The CDR3 spans 16 residues. The trim removed 6 bases at V and 3 bases at J, leaving 11 bases unmatched.

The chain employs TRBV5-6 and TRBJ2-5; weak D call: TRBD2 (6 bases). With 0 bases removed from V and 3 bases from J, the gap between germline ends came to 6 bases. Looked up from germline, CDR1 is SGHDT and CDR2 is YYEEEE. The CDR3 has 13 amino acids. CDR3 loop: CASSLGGEETQYF. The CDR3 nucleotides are TGTGCCAGCAGCTTGGGCGGGGAAGAGACCCAGTACTTC. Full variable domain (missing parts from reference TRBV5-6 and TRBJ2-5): DAGVTQSPTHLIKTRGQQVTLRCSPKSGHDTVSWYQQALGQGPQFIFQYYEEEERQRGNFPDRFSGHQFPNYSSELNVNALLLGDSALYLCASSLGGEETQYFGPGTRLLVL.

In DNA form, the CDR3 reads TGTGCCAGCAGTTTAACGGGGAACACCGGGGAGCTGTTTTTT. This sequence encodes CASSLTGNTGELFF. The chain has TRBV27 and TRBJ2-2, with D hard to call. Germline V gene data show CDR1 as MNHEY and CDR2 as SMNVEV (reference sequence). The CDR3 totals 14 residues. The V end was cut by 2 bases, the J end by 1 base, with 5 bases between.

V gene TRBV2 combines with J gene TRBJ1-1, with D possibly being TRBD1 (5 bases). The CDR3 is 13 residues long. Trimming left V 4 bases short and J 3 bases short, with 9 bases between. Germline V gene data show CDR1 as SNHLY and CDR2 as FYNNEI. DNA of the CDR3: TGTGCCAGCAGTGTCGGGGGGGACACTGAAGCTTTCTTT. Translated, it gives CASSVGGDTEAFF.

Here the CDR3 reads CASSREPGGEQYF. The CDR3 DNA reads as TGCGCCAGCAGCAGAGAACCAGGGGGCGAGCAGTACTTC. The chain employs TRBV10-1 and TRBJ2-7; 7 positions match TRBD1. The CDR3 spans 13 residues. The germline CDR1 and CDR2 sequences are WNHNN and SYGVQD (reference sequence). With 6 bases clipped from V and 6 bases from J, the junction kept 8 bases outside the gene matches.

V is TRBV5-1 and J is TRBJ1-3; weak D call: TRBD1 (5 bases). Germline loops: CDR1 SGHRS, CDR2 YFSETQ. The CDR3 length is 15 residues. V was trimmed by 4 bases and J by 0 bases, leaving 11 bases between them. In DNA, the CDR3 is TGCGCCAGCAGCCTACAGGCCTCCTCTGGAAACACCATATATTTT. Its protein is CASSLQASSGNTIYF.

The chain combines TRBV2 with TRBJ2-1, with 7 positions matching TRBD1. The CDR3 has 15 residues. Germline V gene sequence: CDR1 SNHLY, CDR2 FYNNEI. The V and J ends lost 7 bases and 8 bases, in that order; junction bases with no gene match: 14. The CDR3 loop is CASILDRSGGDEQFF. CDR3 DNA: TGTGCCAGCATTCTGGACAGGTCAGGAGGCGATGAGCAGTTCTTC.

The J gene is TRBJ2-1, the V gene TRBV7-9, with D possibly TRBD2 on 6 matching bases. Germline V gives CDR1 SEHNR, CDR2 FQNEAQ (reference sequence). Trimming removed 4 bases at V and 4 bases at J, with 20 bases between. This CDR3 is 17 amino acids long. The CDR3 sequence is CASSSISGEPRYNEQFF. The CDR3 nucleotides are TGTGCCAGCAGCTCCATTTCGGGAGAGCCGAGATACAATGAGCAGTTCTTC.

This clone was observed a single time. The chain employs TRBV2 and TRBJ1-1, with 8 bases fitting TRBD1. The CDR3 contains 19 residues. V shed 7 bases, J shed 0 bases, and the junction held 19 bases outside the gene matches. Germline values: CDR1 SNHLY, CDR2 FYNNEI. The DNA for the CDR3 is TGTGCCAGCAATAGAGGACAGGGTTCGACTGTAGGAATGAACACTGAAGCTTTCTTT. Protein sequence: CASNRGQGSTVGMNTEAFF.

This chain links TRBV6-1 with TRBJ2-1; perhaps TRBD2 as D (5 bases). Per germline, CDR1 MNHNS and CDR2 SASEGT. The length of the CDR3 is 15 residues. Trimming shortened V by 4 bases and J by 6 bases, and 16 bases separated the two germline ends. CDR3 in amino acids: CASSASRGTGNEQFF. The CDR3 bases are TGTGCCAGCAGTGCATCCCGGGGTACCGGCAATGAGCAGTTCTTC.

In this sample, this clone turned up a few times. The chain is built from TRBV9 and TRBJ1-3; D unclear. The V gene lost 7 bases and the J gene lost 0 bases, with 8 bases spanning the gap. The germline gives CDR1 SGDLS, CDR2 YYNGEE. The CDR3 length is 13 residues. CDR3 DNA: TGTGCCAGCGGCGCCAACTCTGGAAACACCATATATTTT. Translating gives CASGANSGNTIYF.

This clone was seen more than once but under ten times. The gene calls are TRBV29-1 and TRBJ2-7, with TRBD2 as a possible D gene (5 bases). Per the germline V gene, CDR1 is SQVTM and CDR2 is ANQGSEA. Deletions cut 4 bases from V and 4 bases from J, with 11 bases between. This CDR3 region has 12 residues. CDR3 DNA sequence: TGCAGCGTTGGGAGGACGGTGTACGAGCAGTACTTC. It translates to CSVGRTVYEQYF.

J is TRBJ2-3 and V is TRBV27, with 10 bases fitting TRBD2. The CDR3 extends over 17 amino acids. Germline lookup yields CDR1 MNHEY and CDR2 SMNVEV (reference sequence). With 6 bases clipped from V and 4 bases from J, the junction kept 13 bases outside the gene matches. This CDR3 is CASSRPASGRRADTQYF. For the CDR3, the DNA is TGTGCCAGCAGCCGCCCGGCTAGCGGGAGAAGGGCAGATACGCAGTATTTT.

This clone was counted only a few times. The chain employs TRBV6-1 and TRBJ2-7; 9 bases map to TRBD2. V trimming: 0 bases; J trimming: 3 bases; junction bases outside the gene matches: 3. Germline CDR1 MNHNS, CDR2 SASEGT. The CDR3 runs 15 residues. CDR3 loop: CASSEAQTSGYEQYF. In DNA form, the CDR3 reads TGTGCCAGCAGTGAAGCGCAGACTAGCGGCTACGAGCAGTACTTC.

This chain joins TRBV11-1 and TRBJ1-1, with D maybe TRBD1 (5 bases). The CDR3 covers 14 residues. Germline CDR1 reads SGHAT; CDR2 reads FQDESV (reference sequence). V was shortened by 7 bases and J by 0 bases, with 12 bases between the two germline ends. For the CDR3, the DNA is TGTGCCAGCAAATGGGGCACAGTGAACACTGAAGCTTTCTTT. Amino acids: CASKWGTVNTEAFF.

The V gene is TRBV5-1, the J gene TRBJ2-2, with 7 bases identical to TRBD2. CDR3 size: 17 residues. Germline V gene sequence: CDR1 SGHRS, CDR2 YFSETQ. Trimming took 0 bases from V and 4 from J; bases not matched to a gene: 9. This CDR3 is CASSLEGGRSGTGELFF. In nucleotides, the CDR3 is TGCGCCAGCAGCTTGGAGGGAGGGCGGTCAGGCACCGGGGAGCTGTTTTTT.

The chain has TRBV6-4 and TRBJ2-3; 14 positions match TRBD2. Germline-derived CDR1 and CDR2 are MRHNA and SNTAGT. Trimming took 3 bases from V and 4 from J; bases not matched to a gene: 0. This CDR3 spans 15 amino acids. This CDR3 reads CASSETSGGADTQYF. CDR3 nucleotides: TGTGCCAGCAGTGAGACTAGCGGGGGGGCAGATACGCAGTATTTT.

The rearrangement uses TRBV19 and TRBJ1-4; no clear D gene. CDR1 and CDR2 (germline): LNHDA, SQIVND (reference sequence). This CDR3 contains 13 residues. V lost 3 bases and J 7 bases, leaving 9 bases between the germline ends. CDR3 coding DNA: TGTGCCAGTAGTATTCGGGTCGGTGAAAAACTGTTTTTT. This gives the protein CASSIRVGEKLFF.

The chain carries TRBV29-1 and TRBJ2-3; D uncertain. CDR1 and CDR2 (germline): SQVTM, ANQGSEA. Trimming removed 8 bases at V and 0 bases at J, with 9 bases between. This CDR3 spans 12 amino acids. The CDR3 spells CSPRSSTDTQYF. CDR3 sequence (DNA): TGCAGCCCCCGGAGCAGCACAGATACGCAGTATTTT.

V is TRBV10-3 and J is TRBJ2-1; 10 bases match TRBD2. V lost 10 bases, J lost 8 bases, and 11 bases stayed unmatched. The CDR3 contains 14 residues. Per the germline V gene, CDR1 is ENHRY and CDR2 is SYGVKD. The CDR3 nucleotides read TGTGCCACAGGGGGGGTAGCGGGGGGCCATGAGCAGTTCTTC. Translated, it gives CATGGVAGGHEQFF.

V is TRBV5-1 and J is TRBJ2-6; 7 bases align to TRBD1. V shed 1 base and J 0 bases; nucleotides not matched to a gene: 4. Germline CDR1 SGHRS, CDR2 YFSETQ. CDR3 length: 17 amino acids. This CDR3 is CASSLSGGHSGANVLTF. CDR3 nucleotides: TGCGCCAGCAGCTTGTCAGGGGGACACTCTGGGGCCAACGTCCTGACTTTC.

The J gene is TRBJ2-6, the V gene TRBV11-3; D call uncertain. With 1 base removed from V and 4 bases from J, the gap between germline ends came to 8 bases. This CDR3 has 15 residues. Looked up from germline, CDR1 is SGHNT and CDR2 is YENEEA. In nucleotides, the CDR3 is TGTGCCAGCAGCTTAGGGGCGACAGGGGCCAACGTCCTGACTTTC. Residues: CASSLGATGANVLTF.

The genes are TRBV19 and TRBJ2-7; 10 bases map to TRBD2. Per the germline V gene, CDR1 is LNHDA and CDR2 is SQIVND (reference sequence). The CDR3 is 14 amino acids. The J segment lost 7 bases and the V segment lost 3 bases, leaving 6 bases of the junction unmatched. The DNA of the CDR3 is TGTGCCAGTAGTATTGGGGCGACTAGCGGGGAGCAGTACTTC. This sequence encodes CASSIGATSGEQYF. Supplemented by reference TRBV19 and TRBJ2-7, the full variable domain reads DGGITQSPKYLFRKEGQNVTLSCEQNLNHDAMYWYRQDPGQGLRLIYYSQIVNDFQKGDIAEGYSVSREKKESFPLTVTSAQKNPTAFYLCASSIGATSGEQYFGPGTRLTVT.

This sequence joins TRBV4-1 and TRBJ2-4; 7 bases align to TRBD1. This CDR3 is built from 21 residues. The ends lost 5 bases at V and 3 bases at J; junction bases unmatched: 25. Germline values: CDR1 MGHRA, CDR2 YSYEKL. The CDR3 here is CASSDFYLRLGSQGVKNIQYF. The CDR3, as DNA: TGCGCCAGCAGCGACTTCTATCTACGGCTAGGAAGCCAGGGGGTCAAAAACATTCAGTACTTC.